Shown below are 7 T cell receptor beta chains from a single sample sequenced in a study of human T cells and chemical hapten exposure. Time point reported: pre-sensitization, week 0. Specified treatment: therapeutic diphenylcyclopropenone sensitization with weekly scalp DPC. A single record per CDR3 protein comes from TCRdb applying MiXCR to the RACE reads. This table has under 400,000 distinct CDR3 sequences, around 5.5% appearing once. Source: whole blood, taken in connection with sensitization to the hapten diphenylcyclopropenone (DPC). Receptor source: a woman between 50 and 59 years old with alopecia areata. Some clones in this sample may be carry-over from other donors' samples.

At least ten counts were recorded for this clonotype. The chain couples TRBV7-9 to TRBJ2-3; D possibly corresponds to TRBD1 (5 bases). This CDR3 is 14 amino acids long. CDR1 and CDR2 from the germline V gene are SEHNR and FQNEAQ (reference sequence). V was clipped by 7 bases and J by 5 bases, with 16 bases between them. CDR3 region: CASNPPPGRDTQYF. The CDR3 DNA reads TGTGCCAGCAATCCGCCTCCAGGGCGAGATACGCAGTATTTT.

This clonotype appeared a few times. The chain is built from TRBV7-2 and TRBJ2-7; D is unresolved. Trimming took off 5 bases at V and 2 bases at J, with 10 bases between the two ends. In germline, CDR1 is SGHTA, CDR2 FQGNSA. The CDR3 consists of 13 residues. CDR3 DNA sequence: TGTGCCAGCAGCCCCGGACGCCCCTACGAGCAGTACTTC. Its translation: CASSPGRPYEQYF.

This clonotype was seen repeatedly, ten times or more. V usage is TRBV6-5 and J usage is TRBJ2-7, with D perhaps given as TRBD1 or TRBD2 (6 bases each). The CDR3 spans 13 residues. Germline lookup yields CDR1 MNHEY and CDR2 SVGAGI. V dropped 5 bases and J dropped 5 bases, with 13 bases sitting between them. CDR3 protein: CASSPGGRDEQYF. As DNA, the CDR3 is TGTGCCAGCAGTCCTGGGGGGCGGGACGAGCAGTACTTC.

There are many counts of this clonotype. Lacking the conserved final phenylalanine or tryptophan, this CDR3 likely reflects a read error. The DNA is left out, because the CDR3 cannot be placed on it with certainty; the CDR3 is given as TCRdb lists it. The CDR3 protein is CASSYTEGGRGWV. This sequence joins TRBV6-6 and TRBJ2-3; no check of the table's D call, TRBD1, against the DNA was made. Germline CDR1 reads MNHNY; CDR2 reads SVGAGI (reference sequence). The CDR3 is made up of 13 amino acids, end residues included.

There are a few counts of this clonotype. This chain links TRBV9 with TRBJ1-2; D ambiguous. Germline CDR1 SGDLS, CDR2 YYNGEE. Trimming left V 4 bases short and J 2 bases short, with 18 bases between. CDR3 size: 16 residues. The CDR3 is CASSPYLSSDNYGYTF. The CDR3 nucleotides read TGTGCCAGCAGCCCCTACCTTAGTAGCGACAACTATGGCTACACCTTC.

There are many counts of this clonotype. The chain uses TRBV29-1 and TRBJ2-3; D is ambiguous. Germline V gene lookup returns CDR1 SQVTM and CDR2 ANQGSEA. The CDR3 is 12 residues long. The V and J ends lost 3 bases and 4 bases respectively, with 8 bases between them. DNA of the CDR3: TGCAGCGTTGAGCGCTTGGCAGATACGCAGTATTTT. It codes for CSVERLADTQYF.

This clonotype was detected a few times. V usage is TRBV29-1 and J usage is TRBJ1-2, with 7 bases fitting TRBD1. CDR3 length: 11 residues. Germline V gene lookup returns CDR1 SQVTM and CDR2 ANQGSEA. V was pared by 0 bases and J by 14 bases, with 6 bases of the junction left unmatched. DNA for the CDR3: TGCAGCGTTGAAGATCGAGGGGGCGAAACCTTC. It codes for CSVEDRGGETF.